Presented here are 24 T cell receptor beta chains from one specimen sequenced in a study of identical twins. TCRdb itself ran the 5' RACE reads through MiXCR, one entry per CDR3 protein. The sample has over 200,000 distinct CDR3 sequences; 6.5% are singletons. These data were also reused for a study on T cells expressing NK-cell markers.

The source material was CD8+ T cells sorted from blood. All receptors derive from a young woman in good health.

This chain uses TRBV4-1 with TRBJ2-7, with 11 nucleotides matching TRBD1. CDR1 is MGHRA and CDR2 is YSYEKL in the germline V gene. The length of the CDR3 is 16 residues. J gave up 2 bases and V 3 bases, and 6 bases lay outside the gene matches. The CDR3 loop is CASSQDGTGGPYEQYF. DNA of the CDR3: TGCGCCAGCAGCCAGGACGGGACAGGGGGACCCTACGAGCAGTACTTC.

This clonotype was picked up a small number of times. This chain uses TRBV12-3 or TRBV12-4 with TRBJ1-2, with D perhaps matching TRBD1 (5 bases). The germline V and J ends were trimmed by 4 bases and 6 bases, with 12 bases remaining between them. The CDR3 is made up of 13 amino acids. The CDR3 nucleotides read TGTGCCAGCAGTTGGTGGGGGTTGAATGGCTACACCTTC. This encodes CASSWWGLNGYTF.

This clonotype was detected a few times. The chain links TRBV4-1 to TRBJ2-1; D might be TRBD1 or TRBD2, each matching 5 bases. The germline V gene has CDR1 MGHRA and CDR2 YSYEKL. Between the trimmed V and J ends, which lost 7 bases and 0 bases, there was a span of 19 bases. The CDR3 totals 17 residues. The CDR3 here is CASTTDVRGASYNEQFF. The DNA for the CDR3 is TGCGCCAGCACGACGGATGTCAGAGGGGCCTCCTACAATGAGCAGTTCTTC.

This clonotype has ten or more counts. This chain uses TRBV7-9 with TRBJ2-1, with a tentative D call TRBD1 (5 bases). There are 14 residues in the CDR3. Trimming stripped 2 bases from V and 15 bases from J, with 20 bases between. Germline assignment: CDR1 SEHNR and CDR2 FQNEAQ (reference sequence). This CDR3 is CASSLPGSGKAPFF. As DNA, the CDR3 is TGTGCCAGCAGCTTACCAGGGTCCGGAAAGGCTCCGTTCTTC.

This clonotype was recorded many times. The CDR3 reads CATSDHPRTDTQYF. CDR3 nucleotides: TGTGCCACCAGTGATCACCCTAGGACAGATACGCAGTATTTT. The gene calls are TRBV24-1 and TRBJ2-3; D unclear. Germline CDR1 KGHDR, CDR2 SFDVKD. V was trimmed by 3 bases and J by 3 bases, leaving 9 bases between them. The CDR3 has 14 amino acids.

The chain is built from TRBV24-1 and TRBJ2-7; D gene ambiguous. CDR1 is KGHDR, CDR2 SFDVKD, per germline. The CDR3 totals 13 residues. V lost 7 bases to trimming and J lost 2 bases, with 11 bases between them. CDR3 residues: CATRMGRTYEQYF. CDR3 nucleotides: TGTGCCACCAGGATGGGCAGGACCTACGAGCAGTACTTC.

This clonotype was counted only a few times. The chain couples TRBV19 to TRBJ1-2, with 9 bases matching TRBD1. Germline CDR1 and CDR2: LNHDA and SQIVND (reference sequence). With 5 bases clipped from V and 6 bases from J, the junction kept 7 bases outside the gene matches. CDR3 length: 14 amino acids. DNA of the CDR3: TGTGCCAGTAGTGAACAGGGGGCATTAAATGGCTACACCTTC. It yields the protein CASSEQGALNGYTF.

This clonotype was counted at least ten times. CDR3 in amino acids: CASSLIRSRETQYF. CDR3 nucleotides: TGTGCCAGCAGCCTTATAAGGTCCAGGGAGACCCAGTACTTC. The chain carries TRBV7-2 and TRBJ2-5; D not certain. Looked up from germline, CDR1 is SGHTA and CDR2 is FQGNSA. V lost 5 bases, J lost 5 bases, and 15 bases lay in between. CDR3 length: 14 residues. Together with reference TRBV7-2 and TRBJ2-5, the CDR3 gives the full variable domain: GAGVSQSPSNKVTEKGKDVELRCDPISGHTALYWYRQSLGQGLEFLIYFQGNSAPDKSGLPSDRFSAERTGGSVSTLTIQRTQQEDSAVYLCASSLIRSRETQYFGPGTRLLVL.

J is TRBJ2-1 and V is TRBV14; TRBD2 matches 10 bases. Trimming took 0 bases from V and 15 from J; bases not matched to a gene: 11. This CDR3 comprises 15 residues. Germline lookup yields CDR1 SGHDN and CDR2 FVKESK. The CDR3 here is CASSQDLMGAGGLFF. CDR3 coding DNA: TGTGCCAGCAGCCAAGATTTGATGGGAGCGGGAGGGCTGTTCTTC.

The rearrangement links TRBV5-4 to TRBJ2-7; D is undetermined. The CDR3 spans 14 residues. CDR1 is SGHNT and CDR2 is YYREEE in the germline V gene (reference sequence). The V end lost 2 bases, the J end lost 2 bases, and 11 bases lay between the germline ends. The CDR3 sequence is CASSFSGSAYEQYF. The CDR3 DNA is TGTGCCAGCAGCTTCTCGGGTTCGGCCTACGAGCAGTACTTC. Based on the CDR3 plus reference TRBV5-4 and TRBJ2-7, the full variable domain is ETGVTQSPTHLIKTRGQQVTLRCSSQSGHNTVSWYQQALGQGPQFIFQYYREEENGRGNFPPRFSGLQFPNYSSELNVNALELDDSALYLCASSFSGSAYEQYFGPGTRLTVT.

The sample holds a few counts of this clonotype. V gene TRBV27 combines with J gene TRBJ2-7; D is possibly TRBD2 (6 bases). V dropped 3 bases and J dropped 3 bases, with 21 bases sitting between them. The CDR3 has 17 residues. The V gene's germline CDR1 is MNHEY and CDR2 SMNVEV (reference sequence). The CDR3 loop reads CASSFPSSYGSGYEQYF. Written as DNA, the CDR3 is TGTGCCAGCAGTTTTCCGTCTTCCTACGGGAGCGGCTACGAGCAGTACTTC.

At least ten counts were recorded for this clonotype. The chain joins TRBV5-1 to TRBJ2-3; tentative D call: TRBD2 (5 bases). Looked up from germline, CDR1 is SGHRS and CDR2 is YFSETQ. The CDR3 totals 16 residues. Trimming shortened V by 3 bases and J by 4 bases, and 18 bases separated the two germline ends. This CDR3 is CASSWGESSPADTQYF. As DNA, the CDR3 is TGCGCCAGCAGCTGGGGAGAGTCTAGCCCGGCAGATACGCAGTATTTT.

This clonotype was seen at least ten times. The gene calls are TRBV7-9 and TRBJ2-1; 8 bases line up with TRBD1. The CDR3 spans 16 residues. Germline trimming cut 2 bases from V and 5 bases from J; bases unmatched to any gene: 8. Per the germline V gene, CDR1 is SEHNR and CDR2 is FQNEAQ (reference sequence). The CDR3 is CASSLPTGAGDNEQFF. CDR3 nucleotides: TGTGCCAGCAGCTTACCGACAGGGGCTGGGGACAATGAGCAGTTCTTC.

In this sample, this clonotype turned up a few times. The V and J genes are TRBV5-6 and TRBJ2-6, with D perhaps being TRBD1 or TRBD2 (6 bases each). The germline gives CDR1 SGHDT, CDR2 YYEEEE. V was shortened by 1 base and J by 4 bases, with 9 bases between the two germline ends. This CDR3 comprises 15 residues. The CDR3 sequence is CASSLRGLGANVLTF. The CDR3 region has the DNA TGTGCCAGCAGCTTGCGGGGGCTCGGGGCCAACGTCCTGACTTTC.

This clonotype was recorded many times. The chain combines TRBV5-1 with TRBJ2-3, with a possible D match to TRBD1 (5 bases). CDR3 length equals 17 residues. Trimming left V 4 bases short and J 2 bases short, with 20 bases between. Germline V CDR1 and CDR2: SGHRS, YFSETQ. CDR3 bases: TGCGCCAGCAGCCGGCTCGTCCCGACAGAATACACAGATACGCAGTATTTT. Translating it yields CASSRLVPTEYTDTQYF.

This clonotype came up a few times. This rearrangement joins TRBV25-1 to TRBJ1-1; D is perhaps TRBD1 (5 bases). V dropped 1 base and J dropped 11 bases, with 11 bases sitting between them. The CDR3 covers 12 residues. Germline CDR1 and CDR2: MGHDK and SYGVNS. CDR3 in DNA: TGTGCCAGCAGTGAATGGGGCAATCGGGCTTTCTTT. Translated, it gives CASSEWGNRAFF.

The J gene is TRBJ2-7, the V gene TRBV9; TRBD2 is a possible D gene (6 bases). Trimming pared 0 bases from V and 9 bases from J, leaving 13 bases between. Germline lookup yields CDR1 SGDLS and CDR2 YYNGEE. The CDR3 sequence is 13 residues long. The CDR3 DNA reads TGTGCCAGCAGCGTAGGGGGAGGTACAGCGCAGTACTTC. It encodes CASSVGGGTAQYF. The entire variable domain, with the rest obtained from reference TRBV9 and TRBJ2-7, is as follows: DSGVTQTPKHLITATGQRVTLRCSPRSGDLSVYWYQQSLDQGLQFLIQYYNGEERAKGNILERFSAQQFPDLHSELNLSSLELGDSALYFCASSVGGGTAQYFGPGTRLTVT.

J is TRBJ2-1 and V is TRBV27; 10 nucleotides match TRBD1. CDR3 size: 16 residues. CDR1 and CDR2 from the germline V gene are MNHEY and SMNVEV (reference sequence). V shed 6 bases and J 4 bases; nucleotides not matched to a gene: 9. CDR3 DNA sequence: TGTGCCAGCAGCCTGGGGACAGGGGTCGGATACAATGAGCAGTTCTTC. Its translation is CASSLGTGVGYNEQFF.

The chain uses TRBV30 and TRBJ2-3; D is unresolved. Trimming left V 4 bases short and J 2 bases short, with 10 bases between. CDR1 and CDR2 (germline): GTSNPN, SVGIG (reference sequence). The CDR3 loop spans 13 amino acids. The chain's CDR3 is CAWIPYHTDTQYF. The CDR3 DNA is TGTGCCTGGATCCCATACCACACAGATACGCAGTATTTT.

Many counts were recorded for this clonotype. The V gene is TRBV12-3 or TRBV12-4, the J gene TRBJ2-3, with unresolved D. The CDR3 consists of 14 residues. Trimming took 6 bases from V and 1 from J, leaving 11 bases between them. This chain's CDR3 is CASSPPAGTDTQYF. The DNA of the CDR3 is TGTGCCAGCAGCCCGCCCGCGGGCACAGATACGCAGTATTTT.

Only a few counts were recorded for this clonotype. The V call is TRBV9, the J call TRBJ2-5, with 10 bases fitting TRBD2. V was clipped by 5 bases and J by 4 bases; unmatched bases: 5. This CDR3 is 14 amino acids long. Germline V gives CDR1 SGDLS, CDR2 YYNGEE. The CDR3 loop reads CASSPSGGGETQYF. The DNA for the CDR3 is TGTGCCAGCAGTCCTAGCGGGGGAGGAGAGACCCAGTACTTC.

The table lists this clonotype with many counts. The J gene is TRBJ1-1, the V gene TRBV6-5; 8 bases fit TRBD1. Per the germline V gene, CDR1 is MNHEY and CDR2 is SVGAGI. The ends lost 5 bases at V and 8 bases at J; junction bases unmatched: 7. CDR3 length equals 13 residues. This CDR3 is CASSLPGDREAFF. In nucleotides, the CDR3 is TGTGCCAGCAGTCTACCGGGGGACAGGGAAGCTTTCTTT.

The chain is built from TRBV7-9 and TRBJ1-1; 7 nucleotides align to TRBD1. The germline V gene encodes CDR1 SEHNR and CDR2 FQNEAQ (reference sequence). After removal of 8 bases from V and 4 bases from J, the junction contained 10 bases not matched to a gene. CDR3 length: 14 amino acids. The CDR3 loop reads CASLRQGRTTEAFF. DNA of the CDR3: TGTGCCAGCTTGCGACAGGGTAGGACCACTGAAGCTTTCTTT.

The CDR3 sequence is CASSLWGLDYGYTF. The CDR3 bases are TGTGCCAGCAGCTTATGGGGACTCGACTATGGCTACACCTTC. V usage is TRBV5-6 and J usage is TRBJ1-2; D is possibly TRBD1 (5 bases). Trimming stripped 2 bases from V and 3 bases from J, with 11 bases between. CDR1 is SGHDT and CDR2 is YYEEEE in the germline V gene. This CDR3 has 14 residues.